This TCR beta chain came from a study of T-cell reconstitution after alpha-beta-depleted transplantation in children. Study-wide points: Several patients had high TCRbeta diversity at day 60; it came from surviving recipient T cells and thymic progenitors. At around two months after transplant, the alpha-beta T cells were reportedly derived from several hundred expanded clones that came from non-depleted graft cells. T cells produced anew were the main source of T-cell counts and diversity one year after transplant.

In this sample, this clonotype turned up many times. What it binds is unknown. As it was prepared, the TCRbeta library received unique molecular identifiers. TCRdb re-called the PCR reads with MiXCR, one entry per CDR3 protein. Of over 100,000 distinct CDR3 sequences in the sample, roughly 7.1% were seen once. The length of the CDR3 is 13 residues. V dropped 6 bases and J dropped 2 bases, with 9 bases sitting between them. The source of this sequence is a boy between 2 and 15 years old with acute lymphoblastic leukemia, due to receive a stem cell transplant. Sample: PBMCs, taken before TCRalphabeta/CD19-depleted stem cell transplant. J is TRBJ2-3 and V is TRBV12-3 or TRBV12-4; unclear D gene. The CDR3 here is CASSPEYTDTQYF. DNA for the CDR3: TGTGCCAGCAGCCCGGAGTACACAGATACGCAGTATTTT.